The 16 T cell receptor beta chains below were found in one sample sequenced in a study of T cell responses to AZD1222 COVID-19 vaccine (dated by TCRdb to the early 2020s). In light of the paper, this sample's time point label describes: about 28 days (+/-7) after the second vaccine dose. Libraries were prepared through the immunoSEQ multiplex PCR assay. TCRdb retrieved this table from immuneACCESS and kept in-frame rearrangements only. Not all clones are present; in checked studies, unresolved V genes account for under half, and no reason is known for the remainder. Here the sample has roughly 48,000 clones; about nine tenths occur a single time. About 5.2% of the sample is in the top ten clones. The source was peripheral blood, collected 28 days after the second AZD1222 dose. All receptors derive from an adult who received the AZD1222 COVID-19 vaccine.

This clone appeared a single time. This chain connects TRBV7-9 to TRBJ2-4; D may be TRBD1 (7 bases). The CDR3 length is 16 residues. CDR1 SEHNR and CDR2 FQNEAQ come from the germline V gene (reference sequence). The ends were cut back, 1 base at V and 2 bases at J, with 12 bases in the middle. The CDR3 nucleotides read TGTGCCAGCAGCTTAGTCAGGGGGGCCTCCAAAAACATTCAGTACTTC. Encoded protein: CASSLVRGASKNIQYF.

The CDR3 DNA reads TGCGCCAGCAGTTCTATGGGTGGCACTGAAGCTTTCTTT. This codes for CASSSMGGTEAFF. The chain joins TRBV10-2 to TRBJ1-1, with D uncertain. Trimming removed 5 bases at V and 4 bases at J, with 11 bases between. This CDR3 has 13 residues. Germline CDR1 is WSHSY and CDR2 is SAAADI.

V usage is TRBV6-6 and J usage is TRBJ2-2, with 8 bases matching TRBD2. The CDR3 is made up of 15 amino acids. Germline CDR1 reads MNHNY; CDR2 reads SVGAGI (reference sequence). The V gene end was trimmed by 8 bases and the J gene end by 1 base; junction bases not matched to a gene: 6. The CDR3 protein is CASQLAEMNTGELFF. CDR3 nucleotides: TGTGCCAGCCAACTAGCGGAGATGAACACCGGGGAGCTGTTTTTT.

This chain links TRBV18 with TRBJ2-3; no definite D call. V was pared by 2 bases and J by 6 bases, with 12 bases between. The CDR3 has 14 residues. Germline lookup yields CDR1 KGHSH and CDR2 LQKENI. The CDR3 sequence is CASSPSAPEDTQYF. CDR3 DNA: TGTGCCAGCTCACCATCGGCCCCCGAGGATACGCAGTATTTT.

This chain uses TRBV5-1 with TRBJ2-5, with 7 bases lining up with TRBD1. Germline V gives CDR1 SGHRS, CDR2 YFSETQ. Trimming removed 2 bases from V and 5 bases from J; junction bases left unmatched: 6. This CDR3 region has 14 residues. The CDR3 sequence: CASSFDRARETQYF. DNA for the CDR3: TGCGCCAGCAGCTTCGACAGGGCGCGGGAGACCCAGTACTTC.

V and J are TRBV10-2 and TRBJ2-1, with 8 bases fitting TRBD1. J was trimmed by 7 bases and V by 3 bases; bases with no gene match: 8. CDR1 is WSHSY and CDR2 is SAAADI in the germline V gene. This CDR3 has 15 residues. DNA of the CDR3: TGCGCCAGCAGTGATGTCCGGACAGGGCATAATGAGCAGTTCTTC. Residues: CASSDVRTGHNEQFF.

The sample holds a few counts of this clone. V and J are TRBV23-1 and TRBJ2-7, with D possibly matching TRBD1 (6 bases). TRBV23-1 is an ORF, with its function uncertain. The germline V and J ends were trimmed by 7 bases and 6 bases, with 22 bases remaining between them. CDR3 length: 15 amino acids. CDR3: CASTDTNRVPTEQYF. Written as DNA, the CDR3 is TGCGCCAGCACCGATACTAACAGGGTCCCAACCGAGCAGTACTTC.

The rearrangement uses TRBV5-1 and TRBJ2-3; TRBD1 matches 8 bases. Germline V gene sequence: CDR1 SGHRS, CDR2 YFSETQ. This CDR3 region has 14 residues. V lost 4 bases and J lost 4; bases outside the gene matches: 5. The CDR3 sequence: CASSPGQGPDTQYF. The CDR3 nucleotides read TGCGCCAGCAGCCCCGGACAGGGACCAGATACGCAGTATTTT.

V usage is TRBV3-1 (or the pseudogene TRBV3-2) and J usage is TRBJ1-2; D is perhaps TRBD1 (5 bases). Germline CDR1 LGHDT, CDR2 YNNKEL (reference sequence). This CDR3 has 15 amino acids. With 0 bases removed from V and 6 bases from J, the gap between germline ends came to 14 bases. The CDR3 bases are TGTGCCAGCAGCCAAGAGAGAACAGGATGGGATGGCTACACCTTC. Protein product: CASSQERTGWDGYTF.

V is TRBV7-2 and J is TRBJ2-7; perhaps TRBD2 as D (6 bases). V was cut by 1 base and J by 3 bases, with 13 bases left in between. The CDR3 contains 15 residues. Germline V gene lookup returns CDR1 SGHTA and CDR2 FQGNSA. CDR3 residues: CASSLGASAFYEQYF. CDR3 sequence (DNA): TGTGCCAGCAGCTTAGGGGCTAGCGCCTTCTACGAGCAGTACTTC. Together with reference TRBV7-2 and TRBJ2-7, the CDR3 gives the full variable domain: GAGVSQSPSNKVTEKGKDVELRCDPISGHTALYWYRQSLGQGLEFLIYFQGNSAPDKSGLPSDRFSAERTGGSVSTLTIQRTQQEDSAVYLCASSLGASAFYEQYFGPGTRLTVT.

This clone is a singleton in its sample. The chain joins TRBV9 to TRBJ2-5; no reliable D call. This CDR3 is 15 amino acids long. V shed 0 bases and J shed 4 bases, with 13 bases lying between them. Germline lookup yields CDR1 SGDLS and CDR2 YYNGEE. The CDR3 protein is CASSVASRPLETQYF. CDR3 DNA: TGTGCCAGCAGCGTAGCCAGCCGGCCCCTAGAGACCCAGTACTTC.

The rearrangement uses TRBV7-9 and TRBJ2-3; perhaps TRBD1 as D (6 bases). Per the germline V gene, CDR1 is SEHNR and CDR2 is FQNEAQ (reference sequence). CDR3 length: 15 residues. Trimming removed 0 bases from V and 4 bases from J, with 11 bases in between. CDR3 amino acids: CASSLAEGGADTQYF. The CDR3 DNA sequence: TGTGCCAGCAGCTTAGCTGAAGGGGGTGCAGATACGCAGTATTTT.

This clone has just a few counts. The chain carries TRBV27 and TRBJ1-1; D might be TRBD1 (5 bases). CDR3 length: 14 amino acids. Germline CDR1 MNHEY, CDR2 SMNVEV (reference sequence). V dropped 2 bases and J dropped 3 bases, with 10 bases sitting between them. The CDR3 nucleotides read TGTGCCAGCAGTTTAGGGGGGATATACACTGAAGCTTTCTTT. This sequence encodes CASSLGGIYTEAFF.

V gene TRBV19 combines with J gene TRBJ2-1; TRBD2 is a possible D gene (5 bases). Germline V gives CDR1 LNHDA, CDR2 SQIVND (reference sequence). This CDR3 is 15 amino acids long. V lost 6 bases to trimming and J lost 1 base, with 13 bases between them. The CDR3 DNA reads TGTGCCAGTAGATCCCGAGGGAGTTCCTACAATGAGCAGTTCTTC. It is translated as CASRSRGSSYNEQFF.

The V and J genes are TRBV19 and TRBJ2-3; TRBD1 might be the D (5 bases). The CDR3 loop spans 14 amino acids. Deletions cut 3 bases from V and 1 base from J, with 8 bases between. The germline CDR1 and CDR2 sequences are LNHDA and SQIVND (reference sequence). In nucleotides, the CDR3 is TGTGCCAGTAGTATCTCCAGGGGCACAGATACGCAGTATTTT. It is translated as CASSISRGTDTQYF.

This rearrangement joins TRBV7-9 to TRBJ2-3; possibly TRBD1 for D (5 bases). The CDR3 consists of 15 residues. The V gene's germline CDR1 is SEHNR and CDR2 FQNEAQ (reference sequence). Trimming took 5 bases from V and 3 from J, leaving 15 bases between them. This chain's CDR3 is CASSPPQGRTDTQYF. The CDR3 DNA reads as TGTGCCAGCAGCCCCCCGCAGGGAAGAACAGATACGCAGTATTTT.